The 10 T cell receptor beta chains reported below all come from one sample, sequenced in a study of immune evolution from preneoplasia to lung adenocarcinoma. Libraries were prepared by immunoSEQ multiplex PCR; TCRdb keeps only in-frame clonotypes and omits some of them. The table shows over 6,000 clones, with 76% occurring only once. The specimen was FFPE minimally invasive lung adenocarcinoma tissue. Receptors were obtained from a person aged 60 to 85 with lung adenocarcinoma.

A note on this clone: In the same sample, other DNA sequences code for this CDR3. The chain combines TRBV6-6 with TRBJ1-4, with no clear D. Germline CDR1 reads MNHNY; CDR2 reads SVGAGI (reference sequence). The CDR3 is made up of 13 amino acids. Trimming removed 2 bases from V and 5 bases from J, with 6 bases in between. The CDR3 here is CASSYVFNEKLFF. CDR3 nucleotides: TGTGCCAGCAGTTACGTCTTCAATGAAAAACTGTTTTTT.

This sequence joins TRBV7-9 and TRBJ1-1; no firm D call. Germline values: CDR1 SEHNR, CDR2 FQNEAQ (reference sequence). This CDR3 region has 12 residues. With 7 bases removed from V and 5 bases from J, the gap between germline ends came to 11 bases. CDR3 amino acids: CASTPGITEAFF. The CDR3 DNA reads as TGTGCCAGCACTCCGGGAATTACTGAAGCTTTCTTT.

This sequence joins TRBV11-2 and TRBJ2-6; 10 nucleotides line up with TRBD1. Germline-derived CDR1 and CDR2 are SGHAT and FQNNGV. J lost 2 bases, V lost 0 bases, and 7 bases had no gene match. The CDR3 loop spans 19 amino acids. The CDR3 nucleotides are TGTGCCAGCAGCTTAGATCGCTTCGGACAGGGGGCTGGGGCCAACGTCCTGACTTTC. Amino acid sequence: CASSLDRFGQGAGANVLTF. Complete variable domain (other parts from reference TRBV11-2 and TRBJ2-6): EAGVAQSPRYKIIEKRQSVAFWCNPISGHATLYWYQQILGQGPKLLIQFQNNGVVDDSQLPKDRFSAERLKGVDSTLKIQPAKLEDSAVYLCASSLDRFGQGAGANVLTFGAGSRLTVL.

The gene calls are TRBV15 and TRBJ1-4; no firm D call. The V gene lost 3 bases and the J gene lost 1 base, with 15 bases spanning the gap. Germline V gives CDR1 LNHNV, CDR2 YYDKDF (reference sequence). This CDR3 is built from 17 residues. The CDR3 reads CATSRSDLVRTNEKLFF. The CDR3 coding sequence is TGTGCCACCAGCAGGTCGGACCTGGTCCGAACTAATGAAAAACTGTTTTTT.

The J gene is TRBJ2-7, the V gene TRBV11-3; D unclear. V was cut by 5 bases and J by 0 bases, with 8 bases left in between. CDR1 is SGHNT, CDR2 YENEEA, per germline. The CDR3 covers 13 residues. CDR3 protein: CASSRSDSYEQYF. The CDR3 nucleotides are TGTGCCAGCAGCAGGTCCGACTCCTACGAGCAGTACTTC.

This clone was counted only a few times. The chain combines TRBV7-3 with TRBJ2-5, with D perhaps TRBD1 or TRBD2 (5 bases each). Trimming left V 5 bases short and J 5 bases short, with 18 bases between. Germline lookup yields CDR1 SGHTA and CDR2 FQGTGA. CDR3 length: 15 amino acids. CDR3 amino acids: CASSRSGTLVETQYF. In DNA, the CDR3 is TGTGCCAGCAGCCGATCCGGGACCTTGGTGGAGACCCAGTACTTC.

The rearrangement links TRBV4-1 to TRBJ2-3; maybe TRBD1 (5 bases). Germline V gives CDR1 MGHRA, CDR2 YSYEKL. This CDR3 contains 14 residues. Deletions cut 4 bases from V and 6 bases from J, with 14 bases between. CDR3 coding DNA: TGCGCCAGCAGCCCCTTACCTGGGGCGGATACGCAGTATTTT. Translated, it gives CASSPLPGADTQYF.

This clone was seen more than once but under ten times. The chain couples TRBV30 to TRBJ1-5, with no clear D. This CDR3 comprises 13 residues. V gave up 0 bases and J gave up 4 bases, with 7 bases separating them. Germline CDR1 is GTSNPN and CDR2 is SVGIG (reference sequence). The CDR3 loop reads CAWSVQPNQPQHF. As DNA, the CDR3 is TGTGCCTGGAGTGTACAGCCTAATCAGCCCCAGCATTTT.

This rearrangement joins TRBV7-8 to TRBJ1-2; 8 positions agree with TRBD1. Germline values: CDR1 SGHVS, CDR2 FQNEAQ. The CDR3 is 13 amino acids. Losses at the gene ends were 4 bases for V and 8 bases for J; bases not matched to a gene: 6. CDR3 residues: CASSSDRVLGYTF. The CDR3 bases are TGTGCCAGCAGCTCGGACAGGGTGTTAGGCTACACCTTC.

In this sample, this clone turned up a few times. Because the CDR3's place on the DNA is in doubt, the DNA is left out and the CDR3 is given as listed by TCRdb. J is TRBJ1-4 and V is TRBV21-1. TRBV21-1 is listed as a pseudogene. The CDR3 is 15 amino acids in total, end residues counted. CDR3 sequence reads: CASSPVGLGNEKLFF.